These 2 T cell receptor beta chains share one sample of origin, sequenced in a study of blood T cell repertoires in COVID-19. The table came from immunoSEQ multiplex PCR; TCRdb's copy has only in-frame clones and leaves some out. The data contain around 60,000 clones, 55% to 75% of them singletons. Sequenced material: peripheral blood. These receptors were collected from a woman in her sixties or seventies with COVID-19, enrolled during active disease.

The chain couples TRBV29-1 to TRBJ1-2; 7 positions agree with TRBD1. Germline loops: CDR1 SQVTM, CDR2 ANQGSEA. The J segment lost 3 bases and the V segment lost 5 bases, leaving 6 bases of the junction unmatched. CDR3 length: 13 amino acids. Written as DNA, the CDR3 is TGCAGCGTTTCTACAGGGGCGGACTATGGCTACACCTTC. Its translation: CSVSTGADYGYTF. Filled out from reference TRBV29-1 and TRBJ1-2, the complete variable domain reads SAVISQKPSRDICQRGTSLTIQCQVDSQVTMMFWYRQQPGQSLTLIATANQGSEATYESGFVIDKFPISRPNLTFSTLTVSNMSPEDSSIYLCSVSTGADYGYTFGSGTRLTVV.

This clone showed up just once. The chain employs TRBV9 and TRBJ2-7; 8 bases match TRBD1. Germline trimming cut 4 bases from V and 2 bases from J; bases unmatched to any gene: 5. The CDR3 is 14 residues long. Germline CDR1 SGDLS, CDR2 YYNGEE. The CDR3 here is CASSPTGDPYEQYF. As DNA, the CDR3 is TGTGCCAGCAGCCCGACAGGGGACCCCTACGAGCAGTACTTC.